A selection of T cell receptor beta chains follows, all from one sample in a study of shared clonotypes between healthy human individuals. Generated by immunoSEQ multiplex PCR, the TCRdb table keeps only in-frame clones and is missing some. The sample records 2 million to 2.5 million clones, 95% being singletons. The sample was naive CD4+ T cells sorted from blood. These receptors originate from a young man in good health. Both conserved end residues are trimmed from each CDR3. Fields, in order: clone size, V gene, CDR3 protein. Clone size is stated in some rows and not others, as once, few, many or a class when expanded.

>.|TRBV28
ASTSGANYEQY
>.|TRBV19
ASSMSVVGYGYT
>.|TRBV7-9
ASSLGGTANQPQH
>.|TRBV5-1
ASSLGGTGSRNEQY
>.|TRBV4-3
ASSRELGGLGYEQY
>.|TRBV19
ASSPGQGGPSYEQY
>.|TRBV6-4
ASSQSGGVSNTQY
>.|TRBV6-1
ASTWTPSNQPQH
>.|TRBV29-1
SVEGRGHAGNTIY
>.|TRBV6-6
ASSYGTGSTNEKLF
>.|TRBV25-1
ASRDRGSNEQY
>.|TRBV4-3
ASSPSRNEKLF
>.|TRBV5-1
ASRDRVGATEAF
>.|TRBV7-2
ASSSAPGGRADTQY
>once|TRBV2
ASRTDSPETQY
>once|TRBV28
ASSRGTGELF
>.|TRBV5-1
ASSHPSSGSLSEQF
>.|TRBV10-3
AISETRGLVDTQY
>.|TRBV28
ASFPPVLSGGWDEKLF
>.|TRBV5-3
ARSSPEKPARDRANYGYT
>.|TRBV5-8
ASSLNSPLH
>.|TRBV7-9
ASSLGPATSYEQY
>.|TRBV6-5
ASSPSGSIEQY
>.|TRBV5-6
ASSRGQINSPLH
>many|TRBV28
ASSFSGGEQF
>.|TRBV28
ASSPGGQVRSPLH
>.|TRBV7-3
ASSLISLSYEQY
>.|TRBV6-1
ASSEPGQSTDTQY
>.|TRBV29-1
SVERRNYGYT
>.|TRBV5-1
ASSLGLENEQF
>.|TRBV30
AWSRNRGPTDTQY
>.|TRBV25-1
ASSDYGSQPQH
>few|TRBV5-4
ASSPEGPGYT
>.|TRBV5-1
ASSSGTPNTGELF
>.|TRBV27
ASSLWGATNEKLF
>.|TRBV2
ASVVSPGMNTEAF
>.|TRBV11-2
ASSPNAGGPIDEQF
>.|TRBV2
ASSEAYMGSGYT
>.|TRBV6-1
ASNREGGAF
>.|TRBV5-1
ASSLVGTNEKLF
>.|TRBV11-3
ASSLGGRDTDTQY
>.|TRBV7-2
ASSTGTGSYEQY
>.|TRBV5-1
ASSLVSGLAYEQY
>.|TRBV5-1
ASSLVSDTLQETQY
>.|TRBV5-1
ASSLSSRETQY
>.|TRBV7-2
ASSLLPGHPYEQY
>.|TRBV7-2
ASSLAGDTYEQY
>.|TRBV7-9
ASSLGPGQSYGYT
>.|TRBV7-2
ASSPPSNEQF
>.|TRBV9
ASSVAAGRETQY